Listed below are T cell receptor beta chains from one sample, sequenced in a study of blood T cells in healthy people across ages. In TCRdb, the 5' RACE reads were re-called with MiXCR into one record per CDR3 protein. The sample comprises roughly 1.6 million distinct CDR3 sequences, 30% to 35% of which are singletons, and about 11% rests with the top ten. The sequenced sample consisted of blood. The receptors were sampled from a young woman in good health. CDR3s include the opening cysteine and the closing phenylalanine or tryptophan. D genes are given only for firm matches. A clone size is listed for some rows: how often the clone was seen (once, few, many), or a class if it is expanded.

v_gene,abundance,j_gene,d_gene,CDR3aa,CDR3nt
TRBV29-1,few,TRBJ2-1,.,CSVEDGGRSGGNEQFF,TGCAGCGTTGAAGATGGGGGCCGGTCAGGAGGGAATGAGCAGTTCTTC
TRBV20-1,many,TRBJ1-5,.,CSARDWENQPQHF,TGCAGTGCTAGAGATTGGGAGAATCAGCCCCAGCATTTT
TRBV7-2,.,TRBJ2-5,TRBD2,CASSFGLAGGQGETQYF,TGTGCCAGCAGCTTTGGTCTGGCGGGGGGCCAGGGGGAGACCCAGTACTTC
TRBV28,few,TRBJ1-1,.,CASSEISQGNTEAFF,TGTGCCAGCAGTGAAATCTCACAGGGGAACACTGAAGCTTTCTTT
TRBV29-1,many,TRBJ2-3,.,CSGGYSTDTQYF,TGCAGCGGGGGGTACAGCACAGATACGCAGTATTTT
TRBV9,.,TRBJ2-7,TRBD1,CASIVDDTTGDEQYF,TGTGCCAGCATCGTAGATGACACGACAGGGGACGAGCAGTACTTC
TRBV11-2,.,TRBJ2-2,TRBD2,CASSLMGLAGGPNTGELFF,TGTGCCAGCAGCTTGATGGGACTAGCGGGGGGGCCGAACACCGGGGAGCTGTTTTTT
TRBV27,many,TRBJ2-3,.,CASSPTTYRTTSTLGTQYF,TGTGCCAGCAGTCCGACTACCTATAGAACAACTAGCACATTGGGGACGCAGTATTTT
TRBV5-1,many,TRBJ2-7,.,CASSLGVNYEQYF,TGCGCCAGCAGCTTGGGGGTGAACTACGAGCAGTACTTC
TRBV6-5,few,TRBJ2-7,TRBD2,CASSTREVQYF,TGTGCCAGCAGCACCCGGGAGGTCCAGTACTTC
TRBV20-1,few,TRBJ2-3,TRBD2,CSASPASGGASYF,TGCAGTGCTTCCCCGGCTAGCGGGGGGGCGTCGTATTTT
TRBV5-1,few,TRBJ2-3,TRBD2,CASSTFLRREGTDTQYF,TGCGCCAGCAGCACCTTCTTGAGGCGGGAGGGCACAGATACGCAGTATTTT
TRBV12-3/TRBV12-4,.,TRBJ1-2,.,CASSSGPSYTF,TGTGCCAGCAGTTCCGGGCCTAGCTACACCTTC
TRBV20-1,.,TRBJ1-2,TRBD1,CSPSGQGLSYTF,TGCAGCCCCAGTGGACAGGGGTTAAGCTACACCTTC
TRBV5-1,few,TRBJ1-1,.,CASSLDPGGGTEAFF,TGCGCCAGCAGCTTGGATCCGGGTGGGGGGACTGAAGCTTTCTTT
TRBV30,.,TRBJ2-7,.,CTWSVPAGTSWEQYF,TGTACCTGGAGTGTACCAGCGGGTACTTCCTGGGAGCAGTACTTC
TRBV9,.,TRBJ2-3,TRBD2,CASSVIGGSGTDTQYF,TGTGCCAGCAGCGTGATTGGCGGGAGTGGCACAGATACGCAGTATTTT
TRBV7-2,.,TRBJ2-1,.,CASSPDPPLGEQFF,TGTGCCAGCAGCCCGGACCCCCCCTTGGGTGAGCAGTTCTTC
TRBV5-4,few,TRBJ1-2,.,CASSLEQYHGYTF,TGTGCCAGCAGCTTGGAACAGTACCATGGCTACACCTTC
TRBV7-9,.,TRBJ2-5,TRBD1,CASSKDRAPQETQYF,TGTGCCAGCAGCAAGGACAGGGCCCCCCAAGAGACCCAGTACTTC
TRBV12-3/TRBV12-4,.,TRBJ2-6,.,CASSGAASGANVLTF,TGTGCCAGCTCCGGGGCCGCCTCTGGGGCCAACGTCCTGACTTTC
TRBV13,.,TRBJ1-2,.,CASSLQLGRSTF,TGTGCCAGCAGCTTACAGCTCGGGAGGTCCACCTTC
TRBV6-2/TRBV6-3,.,TRBJ1-5,.,CASSFRLDQPQHF,TGTGCCAGCAGTTTTAGGTTGGATCAGCCCCAGCATTTT
TRBV27,.,TRBJ2-5,.,CASSLWSGDQETQYF,TGTGCCAGCAGTTTATGGTCGGGAGACCAAGAGACCCAGTACTTC
TRBV7-3,many,TRBJ2-4,TRBD1,CASSPNPGQGFIQYF,TGTGCCAGCAGCCCTAACCCGGGACAGGGGTTCATTCAGTACTTC
TRBV7-3,.,TRBJ2-3,.,CASSLISSGAASTDTQYF,TGTGCCAGCAGCTTAATATCCTCCGGTGCGGCTAGCACAGATACGCAGTATTTT
TRBV28,.,TRBJ2-1,TRBD2,CASGLVYNEQFF,TGTGCCAGCGGACTAGTCTACAATGAGCAGTTCTTC
TRBV5-1,.,TRBJ2-1,TRBD2,CASTRLADSYNEQFF,TGCGCCAGCACCAGACTAGCGGATTCCTACAATGAGCAGTTCTTC
TRBV9,.,TRBJ2-6,.,CASSVATGVPGGASVLTF,TGTGCCAGCAGCGTAGCGACAGGAGTTCCAGGTGGGGCCAGCGTCCTGACTTTC
TRBV9,.,TRBJ2-1,.,CASSAGHLLIRVDEQFF,TGTGCCAGCAGCGCGGGACACCTTCTTATTCGGGTGGATGAGCAGTTCTTC
TRBV20-1,few,TRBJ1-6,.,CSARAVGTQNNSPLHF,TGCAGTGCTAGAGCAGTAGGGACACAAAATAATTCACCCCTCCACTTT
TRBV18,.,TRBJ2-6,.,CASSPVRLSGANVLTF,TGTGCCAGCTCACCCGTCCGGCTCTCTGGGGCCAACGTCCTGACTTTC
TRBV6-5,.,TRBJ1-5,.,CASSPGRYTSNQPQHF,TGTGCCAGCAGCCCGGGCAGATACACTAGCAATCAGCCCCAGCATTTT
TRBV7-9,many,TRBJ2-1,.,CASSSVVPNEQFF,TGTGCCTCCTCAAGCGTAGTACCCAATGAGCAGTTCTTC
TRBV10-3,few,TRBJ1-2,.,CAIQRAVDYGYTF,TGTGCCATCCAACGTGCTGTGGACTATGGCTACACCTTC
TRBV10-3,many,TRBJ1-1,.,CAILEQEGTEAFF,TGTGCCATCCTCGAGCAGGAGGGCACTGAAGCTTTCTTT
TRBV12-5,.,TRBJ2-5,.,CASDHGPPRGRIGQETQYF,TGTGCTAGTGATCATGGGCCCCCCCGGGGGCGGATCGGTCAAGAGACCCAGTACTTC
TRBV9,once,TRBJ2-7,TRBD2,CASGVESAGYEQYF,TGTGCCAGCGGCGTAGAGTCAGCGGGGTACGAGCAGTACTTC
TRBV5-1,.,TRBJ2-2,.,CASSRNTANTGELFF,TGCGCCAGCAGCCGAAACACAGCGAACACCGGGGAGCTGTTTTTT